A selection of T cell receptor beta chains follows, all from one sample in a study of immune evolution from preneoplasia to lung adenocarcinoma. Assay: immunoSEQ multiplex PCR; the TCRdb copy retains only in-frame clones and omits some. Counted here are more than 3,500 clones, 75% to 85% occurring once; the ten biggest clones make up roughly 6%. The sequencing sample was made of FFPE lung adenocarcinoma in situ tissue. All receptors derive from a person between 70 and 80 years old with lung adenocarcinoma. The CDR3 runs from the conserved cysteine through the conserved F or W.

CDR3 length	V gene	J gene	CDR3 protein
14	TRBV7-9	TRBJ2-7	CASSSTDRSYEQYF
13	TRBV11-3	TRBJ1-1	CASSPRGDTEAFF
16	TRBV30	TRBJ1-1	CAWSHRRRAANTEAFF
16	TRBV30	TRBJ1-1	CAWSGGETGVNTEAFF
16	TRBV7-2	TRBJ2-7	CASSLVRTSGYYEQYF
14	TRBV4-1	TRBJ2-7	CASSQVGRPDEQYF
18	TRBV15	TRBJ1-5	CATSRVQWGQEDNQPQHF
13	TRBV2	TRBJ1-2	CASSGTGPYGYTF
14	TRBV5-1	TRBJ2-5	CASREAGVGETQYF
14	TRBV9	TRBJ2-7	CASSPGQGPYEQYF
13	TRBV29-1	TRBJ1-3	CSVAGRGRDTIYF
12	TRBV5-1	TRBJ2-5	CASSPTGTTQYF
13	TRBV11-2	TRBJ2-4	CASSVDRGNIQYF
17	TRBV5-4	TRBJ2-3	CASSLDGGQGRGDTQYF
15	TRBV6-5	TRBJ1-5	CASSSDRSGNQPQHF
15	TRBV19	TRBJ2-7	CASSIGGVGSYEQYF
14	TRBV30	TRBJ2-1	CAWSPDPMGNEQFF
16	TRBV2	TRBJ2-3	CASSEGFPGIGDTQYF
13	TRBV6-6	TRBJ2-5	CASRDGVGETQYF
12	TRBV19	TRBJ2-1	CASNGLYNEQFF
14	TRBV21-1	TRBJ2-4	CASSTPGTGTIQYF
15	TRBV18	TRBJ1-1	CASSQIRGENTEAFF
15	TRBV6-1	TRBJ2-1	CASSEAASGSTEQFF
14	TRBV9	TRBJ1-4	CASSGGREGEKLFF
14	TRBV28	TRBJ1-2	CASSSLGPDYGYTF
13	TRBV7-8	TRBJ1-6	CASSLARDSPLHF
16	TRBV5-4	TRBJ2-1	CASSLAQTSAANEQFF
14	TRBV7-2	TRBJ2-7	CASSLEEGNYEQYF
16	TRBV5-4	TRBJ2-2	CASSPRLAGDTGELFF
14	TRBV6-1	TRBJ2-7	CASSEAGRGRLQYF
17	TRBV15	TRBJ2-7	CATSPHTGLYVSYEQYF
15	TRBV10-3	TRBJ1-1	CATGLLRGVNTEAFF
14	TRBV2	TRBJ2-7	CASSLTSGSDEQYF
19	TRBV7-9	TRBJ2-5	CASSTPAGTSGSVAETQYF
14	TRBV6-4	TRBJ2-7	CASLGAGSIYEQYF
15	TRBV5-1	TRBJ2-7	CASSLDLGVAYEQYF
12	TRBV7-9	TRBJ2-7	CASSHLRYEQYF
15	TRBV7-8	TRBJ2-7	CASSLQFVAGYEQYF
11	TRBV29-1	TRBJ1-1	CSVAVSSEAFF
16	TRBV18	TRBJ2-3	CASSPPGQIRTDTQYF
11	TRBV20-1	TRBJ2-1	CSANIYNEQFF
14	TRBV14	TRBJ2-7	CASSQPPSPRTLFF